The 10 T cell receptor beta chains presented below share a single source sample, sequenced in a study of cytomegalovirus exposure and HLA in healthy donors. Use of 60 Vbeta and 13 Jbeta primers characterized the PCR. The protocol was immunoSEQ multiplex PCR, while the TCRdb copy is restricted to in-frame clones and leaves out a portion. The sample records around 130,000 clones, 75% to 90% being singletons. The sequenced sample was PBMCs. These receptor sequences come from a male donor in good health and CMV-seronegative.

In regard to this clone: The junction departs from germline at one end; a sequencing error may be responsible. The chain uses TRBV7-9 and TRBJ2-5, with 7 bases matching TRBD1. This CDR3 region has 16 residues. Germline V gene data show CDR1 as SEHNR and CDR2 as FQNEAQ (reference sequence). In nucleotides, the CDR3 is TGTTCCAGCAGTTTACCTCTCGGACAGGCCCAAGAGACCCAGTACTTC. It is translated as CSSSLPLGQAQETQYF.

V is TRBV28 and J is TRBJ1-2, with D uncertain. The CDR3 runs 17 residues. Germline V gene data show CDR1 as MDHEN and CDR2 as SYDVKM. Trimming removed 2 bases at V and 2 bases at J, with 18 bases between. The CDR3 bases are TGTGCCAGCAGTTTAAGTCTTGGTCGCGAATTAAACTATGGCTACACCTTC. Encoded protein: CASSLSLGRELNYGYTF.

This clone has just a few counts. This rearrangement joins TRBV18 to TRBJ2-2; TRBD1 agrees at 8 bases. The CDR3 spans 15 residues. Germline V gives CDR1 KGHSH, CDR2 LQKENI. V shed 4 bases and J 5 bases; nucleotides not matched to a gene: 6. The CDR3 sequence: CASSLKDRATGELFF. CDR3 sequence (DNA): TGTGCCAGCTCACTGAAGGACAGGGCGACCGGGGAGCTGTTTTTT.

This clone was observed a few times. The chain couples TRBV2 to TRBJ1-2, with 7 bases lining up with TRBD1. Germline V gives CDR1 SNHLY, CDR2 FYNNEI. The ends lost 0 bases at V and 4 bases at J; junction bases unmatched: 2. The CDR3 spans 14 residues. The CDR3 DNA reads TGTGCCAGCAGTGAAGCGACAGGGTTCTATGGCTACACCTTC. Encoded protein: CASSEATGFYGYTF.

This sequence joins TRBV7-2 and TRBJ2-1; 10 bases fit TRBD2. The germline V gene has CDR1 SGHTA and CDR2 FQGNSA. The CDR3 is 14 amino acids. The ends lost 5 bases at V and 7 bases at J; junction bases unmatched: 5. DNA for the CDR3: TGTGCCAGCAGCCCGGGACTAGCGCAAAATGAGCAGTTCTTC. Its protein is CASSPGLAQNEQFF.

The chain employs TRBV6-1 and TRBJ2-5; TRBD2 matches 11 bases. The J call is doubtful: the DNA matches TRBJ2-7 better. This CDR3 is built from 15 residues. The germline V gene encodes CDR1 MNHNS and CDR2 SASEGT. The CDR3 coding sequence is TGTGCCAGCAGCCTGACTAGCGGGGACTCCTACGAGCAGTACTTC. Protein sequence: CASSLTSGDSYEQYF.

V usage is TRBV4-1 and J usage is TRBJ1-4; 7 bases align to TRBD1. The junction had 6 bases not matched to a gene; V was cut back by 1 base and J by 7 bases. This CDR3 has 15 residues. Germline lookup yields CDR1 MGHRA and CDR2 YSYEKL. The CDR3 bases are TGCGCCAGCAGCCAAGTTAGGGGGCGCTTTGAAAAACTGTTTTTT. This translates into CASSQVRGRFEKLFF.

This chain connects TRBV6-1 to TRBJ2-2; D might be TRBD2 (5 bases). The CDR3 runs to 16 residues. Germline V gene lookup returns CDR1 MNHNS and CDR2 SASEGT. V was pared by 3 bases and J by 0 bases, with 11 bases between. This CDR3 is CASSDGGYANTGELFF. The CDR3 bases are TGTGCCAGCAGTGACGGAGGATACGCGAACACCGGGGAGCTGTTTTTT.

The chain uses TRBV5-1 and TRBJ1-6; the D is unclear. CDR3 length: 14 amino acids. Germline-derived CDR1 and CDR2 are SGHRS and YFSETQ. V was pared by 0 bases and J by 5 bases, with 6 bases between. The CDR3 protein is CASSLAGHNSPLHF. CDR3 DNA: TGCGCCAGCAGCTTGGCAGGTCATAATTCACCCCTCCACTTT.

CDR3 loop: CASSLTDVENTIYF. As DNA, the CDR3 is TGTGCCAGCAGTTTAACAGACGTTGAGAACACCATATATTTT. This chain links TRBV28 with TRBJ1-3, with D unclear. Trimming stripped 2 bases from V and 7 bases from J, with 12 bases between. The CDR3 is made up of 14 amino acids. Germline values: CDR1 MDHEN, CDR2 SYDVKM. Filled out from reference TRBV28 and TRBJ1-3, the complete variable domain reads DVKVTQSSRYLVKRTGEKVFLECVQDMDHENMFWYRQDPGLGLRLIYFSYDVKMKEKGDIPEGYSVSREKKERFSLILESASTNQTSMYLCASSLTDVENTIYFGEGSWLTVV.